This T cell receptor beta chain was sequenced during a study of monozygotic twins with inflammatory bowel disease. Study-wide results and caveats: Part of the variability in patient repertoires may have come from differing immunosuppressive treatments. For IBD patients, clonotypes shared with others were fewer than for healthy twins, especially with disease activity.

Worth noting for this clonotype: Its antigen is not identified.

Every TCR library consumed 3500 ng of total RNA. Added by template switching were UMIs that each held a 6-nucleotide sample barcode. TCRdb reprocessed the 5' RACE reads, keeping one entry per CDR3 protein, no DNA. This table holds over 350,000 distinct CDR3 sequences. The CDR3 totals 17 residues. In germline, CDR1 is SGHTA, CDR2 FQGNSA. This TCR was recovered from a human donor with ulcerative colitis or Crohn's disease, or a healthy co-twin of an affected twin (not recorded which). The material sequenced was blood. The chain joins TRBV7-2 to TRBJ1-2. CDR3 region: CASSLGRGGQMANGYTF.